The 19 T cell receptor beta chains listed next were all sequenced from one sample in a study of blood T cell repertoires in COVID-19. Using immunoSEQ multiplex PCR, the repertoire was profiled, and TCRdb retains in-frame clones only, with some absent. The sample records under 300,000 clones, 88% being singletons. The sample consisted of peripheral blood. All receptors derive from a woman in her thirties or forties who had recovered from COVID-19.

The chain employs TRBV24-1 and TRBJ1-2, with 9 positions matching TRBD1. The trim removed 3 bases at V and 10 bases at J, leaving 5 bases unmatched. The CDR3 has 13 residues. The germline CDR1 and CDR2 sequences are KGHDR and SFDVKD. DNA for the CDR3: TGTGCCACCAGTGATAGGACAGGGGCCGACTACACCTTC. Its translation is CATSDRTGADYTF.

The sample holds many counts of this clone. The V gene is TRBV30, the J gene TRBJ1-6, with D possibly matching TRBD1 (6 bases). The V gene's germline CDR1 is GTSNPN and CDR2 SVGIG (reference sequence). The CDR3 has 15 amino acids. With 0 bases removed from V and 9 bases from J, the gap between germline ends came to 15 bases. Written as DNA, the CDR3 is TGTGCCTGGAGTGTGGGGGCAGGAGTGGCTTCACCCCTCCACTTT. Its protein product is CAWSVGAGVASPLHF.

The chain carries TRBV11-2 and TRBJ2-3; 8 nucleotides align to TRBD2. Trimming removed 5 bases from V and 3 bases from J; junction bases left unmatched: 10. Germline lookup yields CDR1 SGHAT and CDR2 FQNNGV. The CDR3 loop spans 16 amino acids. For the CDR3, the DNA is TGTGCCAGCAGCCGCCAGGCGGGAGGTTGGACAGATACGCAGTATTTT. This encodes CASSRQAGGWTDTQYF.

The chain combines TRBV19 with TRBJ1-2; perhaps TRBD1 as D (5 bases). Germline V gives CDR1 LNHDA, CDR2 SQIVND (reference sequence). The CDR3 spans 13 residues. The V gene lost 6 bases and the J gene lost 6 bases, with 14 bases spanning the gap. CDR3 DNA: TGTGCCAGTAGGAGTGGGGCAGCTGATGGCTACACCTTC. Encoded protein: CASRSGAADGYTF.

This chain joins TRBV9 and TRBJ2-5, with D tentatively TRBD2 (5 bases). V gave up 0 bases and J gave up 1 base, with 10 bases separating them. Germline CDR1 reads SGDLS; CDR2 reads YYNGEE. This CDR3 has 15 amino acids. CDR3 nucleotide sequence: TGTGCCAGCAGCGTAGGGCACGCGGGCCAAGAGACCCAGTACTTC. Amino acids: CASSVGHAGQETQYF.

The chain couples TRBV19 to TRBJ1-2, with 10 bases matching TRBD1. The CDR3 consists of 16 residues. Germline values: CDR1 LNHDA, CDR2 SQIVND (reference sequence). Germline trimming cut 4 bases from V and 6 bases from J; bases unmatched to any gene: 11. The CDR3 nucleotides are TGTGCCAGTAGTACTCCGACAGGGGGCATGGGCGATGGCTACACCTTC. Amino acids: CASSTPTGGMGDGYTF.

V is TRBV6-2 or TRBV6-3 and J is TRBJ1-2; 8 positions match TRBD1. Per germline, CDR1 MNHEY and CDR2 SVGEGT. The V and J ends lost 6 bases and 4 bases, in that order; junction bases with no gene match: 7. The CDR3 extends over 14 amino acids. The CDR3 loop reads CASSPTGGGYGYTF. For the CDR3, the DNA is TGTGCCAGCAGCCCCACAGGGGGGGGCTATGGCTACACCTTC.

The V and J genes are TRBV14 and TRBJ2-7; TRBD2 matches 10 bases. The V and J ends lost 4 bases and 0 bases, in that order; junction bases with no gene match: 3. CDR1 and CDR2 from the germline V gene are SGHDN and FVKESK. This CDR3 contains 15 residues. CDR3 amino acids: CASSPRLAGSYEQYF. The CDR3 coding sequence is TGTGCCAGCAGCCCAAGACTAGCGGGCTCCTACGAGCAGTACTTC.

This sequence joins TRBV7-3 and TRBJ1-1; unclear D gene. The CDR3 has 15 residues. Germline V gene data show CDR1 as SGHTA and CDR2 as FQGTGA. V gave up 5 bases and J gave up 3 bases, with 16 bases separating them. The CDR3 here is CASSPRGQWDTEAFF. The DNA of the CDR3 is TGTGCCAGCAGCCCGCGAGGGCAGTGGGACACTGAAGCTTTCTTT.

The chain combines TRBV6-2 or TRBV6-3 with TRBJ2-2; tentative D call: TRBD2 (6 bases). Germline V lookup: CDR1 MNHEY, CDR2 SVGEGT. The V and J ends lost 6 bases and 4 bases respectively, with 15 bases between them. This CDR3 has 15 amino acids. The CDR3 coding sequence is TGTGCCAGCAGCCGGACCCCCGGGGGCACCGGGGAGCTGTTTTTT. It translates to CASSRTPGGTGELFF.

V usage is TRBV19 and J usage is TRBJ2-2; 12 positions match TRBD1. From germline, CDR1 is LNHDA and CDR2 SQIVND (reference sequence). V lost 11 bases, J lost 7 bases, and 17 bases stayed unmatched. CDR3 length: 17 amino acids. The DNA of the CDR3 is TGTGCCGTAGGGGGTCTTCCGGGACAGGGGGCTGGCGGGGAGCTGTTTTTT. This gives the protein CAVGGLPGQGAGGELFF.

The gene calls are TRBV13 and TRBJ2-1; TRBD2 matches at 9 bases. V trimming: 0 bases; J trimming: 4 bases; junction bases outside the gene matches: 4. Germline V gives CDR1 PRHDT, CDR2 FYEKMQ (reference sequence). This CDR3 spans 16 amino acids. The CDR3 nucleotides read TGTGCCAGCAGCTTAGGGGCGGGAGGGAGTTACAATGAGCAGTTCTTC. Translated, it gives CASSLGAGGSYNEQFF.

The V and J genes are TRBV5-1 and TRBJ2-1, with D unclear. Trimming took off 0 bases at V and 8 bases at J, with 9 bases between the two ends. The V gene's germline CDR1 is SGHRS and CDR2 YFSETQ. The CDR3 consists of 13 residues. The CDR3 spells CASSLGVGDEQFF. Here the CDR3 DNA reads TGCGCCAGCAGCTTGGGCGTGGGCGATGAGCAGTTCTTC.

CDR3 nucleotides: TGTGCCAGCTCACCAAACGGGGATGGCTACACCTTC. This codes for CASSPNGDGYTF. The V gene is TRBV18, the J gene TRBJ1-2; unclear D gene. Germline V gene sequence: CDR1 KGHSH, CDR2 LQKENI. Deletions cut 2 bases from V and 6 bases from J, with 7 bases between. CDR3 length equals 12 residues.

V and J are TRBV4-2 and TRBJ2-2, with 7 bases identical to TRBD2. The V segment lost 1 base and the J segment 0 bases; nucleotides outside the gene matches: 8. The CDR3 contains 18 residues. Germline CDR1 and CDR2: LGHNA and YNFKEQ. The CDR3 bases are TGTGCCAGCAGCCAAGGGGCAGGGCTAGCGGCGAACACCGGGGAGCTGTTTTTT. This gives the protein CASSQGAGLAANTGELFF.

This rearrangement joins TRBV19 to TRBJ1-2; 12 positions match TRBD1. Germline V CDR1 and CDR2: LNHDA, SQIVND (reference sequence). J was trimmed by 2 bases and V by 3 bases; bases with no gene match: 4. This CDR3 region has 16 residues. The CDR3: CASSMAGTGGNYGYTF. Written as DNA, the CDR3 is TGTGCCAGTAGTATGGCAGGGACAGGGGGCAACTATGGCTACACCTTC.

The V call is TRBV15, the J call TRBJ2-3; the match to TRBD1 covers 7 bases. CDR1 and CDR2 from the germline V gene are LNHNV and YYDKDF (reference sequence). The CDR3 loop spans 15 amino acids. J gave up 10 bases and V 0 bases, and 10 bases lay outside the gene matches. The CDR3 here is CATSRDYKPQGAQYF. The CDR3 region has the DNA TGTGCCACCAGCAGAGACTACAAACCTCAGGGGGCGCAGTATTTT.

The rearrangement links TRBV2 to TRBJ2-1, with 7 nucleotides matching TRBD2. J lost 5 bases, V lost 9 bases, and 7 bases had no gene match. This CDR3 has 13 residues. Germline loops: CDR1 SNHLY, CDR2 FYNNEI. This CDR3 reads CASRVGGNNEQFF. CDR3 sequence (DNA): TGTGCCAGTCGGGTCGGGGGGAACAATGAGCAGTTCTTC.

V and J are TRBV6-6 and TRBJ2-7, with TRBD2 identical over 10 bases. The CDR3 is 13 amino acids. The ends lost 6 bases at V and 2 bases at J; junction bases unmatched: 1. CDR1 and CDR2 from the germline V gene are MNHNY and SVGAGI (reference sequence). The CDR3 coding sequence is TGTGCCAGCAGCACTAGCGGGACCTACGAGCAGTACTTC. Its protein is CASSTSGTYEQYF.